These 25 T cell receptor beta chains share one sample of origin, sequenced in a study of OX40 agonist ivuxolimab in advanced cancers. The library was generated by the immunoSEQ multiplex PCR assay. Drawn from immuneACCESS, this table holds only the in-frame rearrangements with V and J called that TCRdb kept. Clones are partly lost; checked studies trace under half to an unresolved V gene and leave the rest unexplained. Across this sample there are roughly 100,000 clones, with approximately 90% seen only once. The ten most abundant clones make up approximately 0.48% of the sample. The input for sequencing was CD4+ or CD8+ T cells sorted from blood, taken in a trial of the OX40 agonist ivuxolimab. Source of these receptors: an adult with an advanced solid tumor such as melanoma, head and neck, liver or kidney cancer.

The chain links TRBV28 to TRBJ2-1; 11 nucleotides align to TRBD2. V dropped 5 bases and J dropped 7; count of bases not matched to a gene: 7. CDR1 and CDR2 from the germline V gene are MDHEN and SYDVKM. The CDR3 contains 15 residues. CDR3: CASSLIAGGRNEQFF. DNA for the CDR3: TGTGCCAGCAGTCTCATAGCGGGGGGGCGGAATGAGCAGTTCTTC. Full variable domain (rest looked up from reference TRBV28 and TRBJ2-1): DVKVTQSSRYLVKRTGEKVFLECVQDMDHENMFWYRQDPGLGLRLIYFSYDVKMKEKGDIPEGYSVSREKKERFSLILESASTNQTSMYLCASSLIAGGRNEQFFGPGTRLTVL.

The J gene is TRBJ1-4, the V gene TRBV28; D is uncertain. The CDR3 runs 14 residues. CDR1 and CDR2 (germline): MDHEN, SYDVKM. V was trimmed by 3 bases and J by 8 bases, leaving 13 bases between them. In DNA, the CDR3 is TGTGCCAGCAGTTTGGGGATCAGGCGGGAAAAACTGTTTTTT. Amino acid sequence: CASSLGIRREKLFF.

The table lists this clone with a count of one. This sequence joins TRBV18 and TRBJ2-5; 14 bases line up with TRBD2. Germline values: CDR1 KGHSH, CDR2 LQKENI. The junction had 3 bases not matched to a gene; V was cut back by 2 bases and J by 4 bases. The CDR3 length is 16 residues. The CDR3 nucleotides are TGTGCCAGCTCACCAATGACTAGCGGGGGGGCAGAGACCCAGTACTTC. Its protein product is CASSPMTSGGAETQYF.

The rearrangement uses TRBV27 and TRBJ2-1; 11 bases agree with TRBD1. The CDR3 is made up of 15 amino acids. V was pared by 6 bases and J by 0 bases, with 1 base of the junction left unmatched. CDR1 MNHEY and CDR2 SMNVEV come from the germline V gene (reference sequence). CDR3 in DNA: TGTGCCAGCAGGGGGACAGGGGGCTCCTACAATGAGCAGTTCTTC. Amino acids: CASRGTGGSYNEQFF.

This chain's CDR3 is CASSLPTGLYGYTF. The CDR3 DNA is TGTGCCAGCAGTTTGCCGACAGGTCTTTACGGCTACACCTTC. This chain joins TRBV28 and TRBJ1-2, with D possibly matching TRBD1 (6 bases). Germline V gives CDR1 MDHEN, CDR2 SYDVKM. The CDR3 extends over 14 amino acids. Between the trimmed V and J ends, which lost 3 bases and 8 bases, there was a span of 16 bases.

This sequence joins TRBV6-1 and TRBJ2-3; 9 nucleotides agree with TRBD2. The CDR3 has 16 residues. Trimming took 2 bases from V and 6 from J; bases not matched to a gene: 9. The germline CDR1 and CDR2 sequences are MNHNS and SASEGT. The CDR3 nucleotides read TGTGCCAGCAGTGAACGGCCAGCGGGGGGCCCCGATACGCAGTATTTT. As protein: CASSERPAGGPDTQYF.

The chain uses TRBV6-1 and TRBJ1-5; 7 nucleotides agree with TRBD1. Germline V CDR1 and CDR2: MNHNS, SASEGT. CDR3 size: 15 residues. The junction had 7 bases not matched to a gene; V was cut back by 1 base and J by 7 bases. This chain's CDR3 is CASSEVQGVRQPQHF. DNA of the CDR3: TGTGCCAGCAGTGAAGTTCAGGGGGTTCGGCAGCCCCAGCATTTT.

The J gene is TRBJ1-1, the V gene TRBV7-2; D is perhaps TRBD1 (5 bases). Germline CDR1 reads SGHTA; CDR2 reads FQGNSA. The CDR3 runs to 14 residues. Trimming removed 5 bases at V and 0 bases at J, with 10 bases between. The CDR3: CASSQRQMNTEAFF. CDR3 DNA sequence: TGTGCCAGCAGCCAACGACAGATGAACACTGAAGCTTTCTTT.

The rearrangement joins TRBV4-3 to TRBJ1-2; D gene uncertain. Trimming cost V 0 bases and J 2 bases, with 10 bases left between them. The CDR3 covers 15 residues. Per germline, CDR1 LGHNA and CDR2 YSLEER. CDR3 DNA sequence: TGCGCCAGCAGCCAAGATATGAGATCCAACTATGGCTACACCTTC. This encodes CASSQDMRSNYGYTF.

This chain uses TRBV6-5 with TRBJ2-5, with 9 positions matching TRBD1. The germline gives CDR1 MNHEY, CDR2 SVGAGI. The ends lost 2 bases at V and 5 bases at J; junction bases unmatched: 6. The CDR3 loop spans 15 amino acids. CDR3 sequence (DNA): TGTGCCAGCAGTTACCCCGGGACAGGGTGGGAGACCCAGTACTTC. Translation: CASSYPGTGWETQYF.

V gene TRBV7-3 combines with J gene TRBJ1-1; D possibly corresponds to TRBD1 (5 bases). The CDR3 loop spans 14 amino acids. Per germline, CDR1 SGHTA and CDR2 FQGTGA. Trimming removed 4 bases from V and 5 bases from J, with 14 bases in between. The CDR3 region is CASSSAVGTTEAFF. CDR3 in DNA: TGTGCCAGCAGCTCCGCGGTGGGGACTACTGAAGCTTTCTTT.

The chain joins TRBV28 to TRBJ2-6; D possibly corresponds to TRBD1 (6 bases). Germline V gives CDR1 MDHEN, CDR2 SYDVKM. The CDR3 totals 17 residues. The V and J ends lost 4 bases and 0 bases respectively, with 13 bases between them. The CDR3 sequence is CASSSGQPISGANVLTF. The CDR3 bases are TGTGCCAGCAGTTCCGGACAGCCCATCTCTGGGGCCAACGTCCTGACTTTC.

The CDR3 DNA is TGTGCCAGCTCACCGGGACAGCACTACGAGCAGTACTTC. Translating it yields CASSPGQHYEQYF. The chain recombines TRBV18 with TRBJ2-7, with 7 bases that match TRBD1. The CDR3 is made up of 13 amino acids. CDR1 and CDR2 from the germline V gene are KGHSH and LQKENI. J gave up 3 bases and V 3 bases, and 2 bases lay outside the gene matches.

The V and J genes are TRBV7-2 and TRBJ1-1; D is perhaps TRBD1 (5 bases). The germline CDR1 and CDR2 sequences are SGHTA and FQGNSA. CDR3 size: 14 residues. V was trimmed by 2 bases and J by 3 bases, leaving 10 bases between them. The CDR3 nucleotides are TGTGCCAGCAGCTTACCAGGGTTGTACACTGAAGCTTTCTTT. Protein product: CASSLPGLYTEAFF.

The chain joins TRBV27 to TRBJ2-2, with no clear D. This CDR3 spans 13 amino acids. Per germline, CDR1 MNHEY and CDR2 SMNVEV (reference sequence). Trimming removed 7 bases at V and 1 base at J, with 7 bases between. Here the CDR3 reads CASNPGNTGELFF. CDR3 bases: TGTGCCAGCAATCCGGGGAACACCGGGGAGCTGTTTTTT.

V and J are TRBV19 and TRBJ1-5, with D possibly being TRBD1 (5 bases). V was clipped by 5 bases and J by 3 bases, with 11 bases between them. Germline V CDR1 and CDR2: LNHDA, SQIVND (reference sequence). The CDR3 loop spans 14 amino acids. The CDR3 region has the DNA TGTGCCAGTAGTCGGGGCAGCTCCAATCAGCCCCAGCATTTT. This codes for CASSRGSSNQPQHF.

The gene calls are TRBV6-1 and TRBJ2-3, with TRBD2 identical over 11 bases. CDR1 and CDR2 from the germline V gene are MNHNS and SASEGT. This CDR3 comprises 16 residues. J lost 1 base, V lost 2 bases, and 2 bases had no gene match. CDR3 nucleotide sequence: TGTGCCAGCAGTGAACTTAGCGGGGGGGGCACAGATACGCAGTATTTT. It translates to CASSELSGGGTDTQYF.

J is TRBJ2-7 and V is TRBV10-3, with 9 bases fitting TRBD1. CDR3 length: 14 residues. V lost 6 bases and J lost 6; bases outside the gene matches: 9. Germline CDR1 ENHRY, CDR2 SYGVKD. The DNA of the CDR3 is TGTGCCATCAGCACTAATACAGGGGGCTTCGAGCAGTACTTC. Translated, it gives CAISTNTGGFEQYF.

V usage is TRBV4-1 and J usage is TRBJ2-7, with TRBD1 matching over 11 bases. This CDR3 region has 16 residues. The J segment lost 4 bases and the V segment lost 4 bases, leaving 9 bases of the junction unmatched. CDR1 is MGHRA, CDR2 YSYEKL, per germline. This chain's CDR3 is CASSPGQGAKGYEQYF. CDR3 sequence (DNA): TGCGCCAGCAGCCCAGGACAGGGGGCTAAGGGGTACGAGCAGTACTTC.

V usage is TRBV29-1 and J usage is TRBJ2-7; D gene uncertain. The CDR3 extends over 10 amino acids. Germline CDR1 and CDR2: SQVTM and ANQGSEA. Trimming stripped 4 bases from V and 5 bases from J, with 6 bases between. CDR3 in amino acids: CSVGSNEQYF. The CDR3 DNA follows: TGCAGCGTTGGGTCCAACGAGCAGTACTTC.

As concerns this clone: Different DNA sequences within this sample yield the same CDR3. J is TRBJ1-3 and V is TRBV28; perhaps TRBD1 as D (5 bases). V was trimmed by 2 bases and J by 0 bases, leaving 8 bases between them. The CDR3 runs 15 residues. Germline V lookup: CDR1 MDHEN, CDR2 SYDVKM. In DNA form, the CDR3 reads TGTGCCAGCAGTTTAAGGGGCTCCTCTGGAAACACCATATATTTT. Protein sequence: CASSLRGSSGNTIYF. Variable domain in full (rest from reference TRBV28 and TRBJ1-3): DVKVTQSSRYLVKRTGEKVFLECVQDMDHENMFWYRQDPGLGLRLIYFSYDVKMKEKGDIPEGYSVSREKKERFSLILESASTNQTSMYLCASSLRGSSGNTIYFGEGSWLTVV.

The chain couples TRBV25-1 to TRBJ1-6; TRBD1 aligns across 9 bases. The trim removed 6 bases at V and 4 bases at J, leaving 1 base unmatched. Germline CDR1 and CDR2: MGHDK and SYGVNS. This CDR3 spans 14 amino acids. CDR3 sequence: CASRGTGYNSPLHF. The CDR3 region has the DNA TGTGCCAGCAGGGGGACAGGGTATAATTCACCCCTCCACTTT.

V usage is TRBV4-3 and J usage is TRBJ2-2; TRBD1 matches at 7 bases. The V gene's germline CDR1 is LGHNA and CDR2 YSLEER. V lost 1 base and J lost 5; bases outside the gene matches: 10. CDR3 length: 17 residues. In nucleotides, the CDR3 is TGCGCCAGCAGCCAAGGAAGTGTGAGGGGGCGAACCGGGGAGCTGTTTTTT. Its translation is CASSQGSVRGRTGELFF.

The CDR3 nucleotides are TGTGCCAGCAGCTTGTTGTACAGCTCCTACGAGCAGTACTTC. It specifies CASSLLYSSYEQYF. V and J are TRBV7-9 and TRBJ2-7, with D unresolved. Germline lookup yields CDR1 SEHNR and CDR2 FQNEAQ (reference sequence). The V and J ends lost 3 bases and 0 bases respectively, with 9 bases between them. This CDR3 region has 14 residues.

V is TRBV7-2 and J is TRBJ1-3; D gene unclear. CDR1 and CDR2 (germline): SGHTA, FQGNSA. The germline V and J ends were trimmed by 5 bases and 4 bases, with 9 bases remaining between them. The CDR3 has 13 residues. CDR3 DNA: TGTGCCAGCAGCACCCTTCGCGGAAACACCATATATTTT. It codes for CASSTLRGNTIYF.